Below, 14 T cell receptor beta chains from the same sample are listed, as sequenced in a study of blood T cell repertoires in COVID-19. The assay was immunoSEQ multiplex PCR, and TCRdb's table has in-frame clones only and misses some. The sample carries around 470,000 clones, roughly 88% recorded once. The sample consisted of PBMCs or T cells enriched from blood (not recorded which). These receptors originate from a man younger than 35 who had recovered from COVID-19.

This clone was counted once. V gene TRBV28 combines with J gene TRBJ1-1; TRBD1 matches at 7 bases. Germline V lookup: CDR1 MDHEN, CDR2 SYDVKM. Trimming at V came to 6 bases and at J to 0 bases, leaving 7 bases not matched to a gene. The CDR3 spans 15 residues. The DNA for the CDR3 is TGTGCCAGCAGCACTGGACAGGCATTGAACACTGAAGCTTTCTTT. Encoded protein: CASSTGQALNTEAFF. The whole variable domain, remainder taken from reference TRBV28 and TRBJ1-1, is DVKVTQSSRYLVKRTGEKVFLECVQDMDHENMFWYRQDPGLGLRLIYFSYDVKMKEKGDIPEGYSVSREKKERFSLILESASTNQTSMYLCASSTGQALNTEAFFGQGTRLTVV.

The chain carries TRBV5-1 and TRBJ2-7; 10 bases map to TRBD2. The V and J ends lost 1 base and 3 bases, in that order; junction bases with no gene match: 7. The CDR3 has 16 amino acids. The germline gives CDR1 SGHRS, CDR2 YFSETQ. The CDR3 spells CASSLSTSGPNYEQYF. Written as DNA, the CDR3 is TGCGCCAGCAGCTTGTCGACTAGCGGGCCCAACTACGAGCAGTACTTC.

J is TRBJ1-1 and V is TRBV18, with D maybe TRBD1 (5 bases). Trimming cost V 3 bases and J 7 bases, with 15 bases left between them. CDR3 length: 14 amino acids. Germline CDR1 is KGHSH and CDR2 is LQKENI. The CDR3: CASSPPLGAGEAFF. The CDR3 nucleotides are TGTGCCAGCTCACCCCCCTTAGGGGCCGGTGAAGCTTTCTTT.

In this sample, this clone turned up once. The V call is TRBV4-1, the J call TRBJ2-1, with 8 bases that match TRBD2. The V gene's germline CDR1 is MGHRA and CDR2 YSYEKL. The CDR3 has 15 amino acids. V lost 0 bases, J lost 6 bases, and 4 bases stayed unmatched. The CDR3 DNA sequence: TGCGCCAGCAGCCAAGAGACTAGCGTAGTCAATGAGCAGTTCTTC. This encodes CASSQETSVVNEQFF.

The rearrangement joins TRBV6-1 to TRBJ1-1, with D maybe TRBD1 (6 bases). V was clipped by 2 bases and J by 4 bases, with 14 bases between them. In germline, CDR1 is MNHNS, CDR2 SASEGT. The CDR3 extends over 15 amino acids. The CDR3 bases are TGTGCCAGCAGTGAATCCCTCTTGGGGGCCACTGAAGCTTTCTTT. This sequence encodes CASSESLLGATEAFF.

Details on this clone: Additional DNA sequences in this sample encode the identical CDR3. The chain couples TRBV5-6 to TRBJ2-7; no definite D call. The CDR3 is 11 amino acids. Trimming pared 2 bases from V and 4 bases from J, leaving 4 bases between. Germline CDR1 is SGHDT and CDR2 is YYEEEE. The CDR3 loop is CASSFGYEQYF. DNA of the CDR3: TGTGCCAGCAGCTTCGGGTACGAGCAGTACTTC. Combining the CDR3 with reference TRBV5-6 and TRBJ2-7 gives the whole variable domain DAGVTQSPTHLIKTRGQQVTLRCSPKSGHDTVSWYQQALGQGPQFIFQYYEEEERQRGNFPDRFSGHQFPNYSSELNVNALLLGDSALYLCASSFGYEQYFGPGTRLTVT.

J is TRBJ1-2 and V is TRBV29-1, with TRBD1 matching 8 bases. CDR3 size: 12 residues. Germline CDR1 SQVTM, CDR2 ANQGSEA. V trimming: 7 bases; J trimming: 6 bases; junction bases outside the gene matches: 7. The CDR3 nucleotides read TGCAGCGCCGTTGACAGGGGTAATGGCTACACCTTC. This encodes CSAVDRGNGYTF.

The J gene is TRBJ1-1, the V gene TRBV6-5, with a weak D call TRBD1 (5 bases). The CDR3 is made up of 15 amino acids. CDR1 MNHEY and CDR2 SVGAGI come from the germline V gene. Deletions cut 8 bases from V and 4 bases from J, with 20 bases between. The CDR3 DNA reads as TGTGCCAGCGGGGCTGAGGCGGCAGGTCGCACTGAAGCTTTCTTT. It is translated as CASGAEAAGRTEAFF.

The chain combines TRBV9 with TRBJ2-1, with D hard to call. The CDR3 spans 13 residues. CDR1 is SGDLS and CDR2 is YYNGEE in the germline V gene. Trimming pared 1 base from V and 2 bases from J, leaving 4 bases between. The CDR3 is CASSVTTYNEQFF. The CDR3 DNA sequence: TGTGCCAGCAGCGTAACAACCTACAATGAGCAGTTCTTC.

V is TRBV7-2 and J is TRBJ1-1; D is perhaps TRBD1 (5 bases). Per germline, CDR1 SGHTA and CDR2 FQGNSA. V was cut by 0 bases and J by 6 bases, with 14 bases left in between. The length of the CDR3 is 15 residues. The CDR3: CASSLAVSRVAEAFF. The CDR3 region has the DNA TGTGCCAGCAGCTTAGCGGTAAGCAGGGTCGCTGAAGCTTTCTTT.

The rearrangement uses TRBV21-1 and TRBJ2-7; TRBD2 is the table's D call, not checked against the DNA. TRBV21-1 counts as a pseudogene. The CDR3 is made up of 16 amino acids. As DNA, the CDR3 is TGTGCCAGCAGCAAAACTGGTAGCGGGGGGCATAGGGAGCAGTACTTC. This encodes CASSKTGSGGHREQYF.

This chain connects TRBV11-3 to TRBJ1-3; D remains unclear. This CDR3 region has 14 residues. Germline V gene lookup returns CDR1 SGHNT and CDR2 YENEEA. V lost 5 bases, J lost 2 bases, and 10 bases lay in between. The CDR3 is CASSPGGTGNTIYF. Here the CDR3 DNA reads TGTGCCAGCAGCCCTGGCGGGACTGGAAACACCATATATTTT. The full variable domain, rest sourced from reference TRBV11-3 and TRBJ1-3, is EAGVVQSPRYKIIEKKQPVAFWCNPISGHNTLYWYLQNLGQGPELLIRYENEEAVDDSQLPKDRFSAERLKGVDSTLKIQPAELGDSAVYLCASSPGGTGNTIYFGEGSWLTVV.

Written as DNA, the CDR3 is TGTGCCAGCAGCCCCCAGACAGGCATGAACACTGAAGCTTTCTTT. Its translation: CASSPQTGMNTEAFF. The chain couples TRBV11-3 to TRBJ1-1; D may be TRBD1 (6 bases). CDR3 length equals 15 residues. V dropped 5 bases and J dropped 0 bases, with 13 bases sitting between them. Germline CDR1 is SGHNT and CDR2 is YENEEA.

The chain has TRBV28 and TRBJ1-1, with D uncertain. CDR3 length equals 12 residues. Per germline, CDR1 MDHEN and CDR2 SYDVKM. The chain's CDR3 is CVTTEMNTEAFF. CDR3 coding DNA: TGTGTTACCACAGAAATGAACACTGAAGCTTTCTTT.